Listed below are T cell receptor beta chains from one sample, sequenced in a study of tissue T cells after allogeneic stem cell transplantation. Assay used: immunoSEQ multiplex PCR; TCRdb lists only in-frame clones, some missing. The sample shows 25,000 to 35,000 clones, around 86% of them seen only once. The sequencing used blood, collected before transplantation. All receptors derive from a woman aged 18-55 years who later had graft-versus-host disease after an allogeneic stem cell transplant. CDR3s include the opening cysteine and the closing phenylalanine or tryptophan.

v_gene,len,CDR3aa
TRBV4-1,17,CASRRQGASRGYTEAFF
TRBV4-1,15,CASSPGTSGSYEQYF
TRBV6-5,13,CASSPQGIHEQYF
TRBV6-5,13,CASRRTVNYGYTF
TRBV30,11,CAWRPSGTIYF
TRBV3-1/TRBV3-2,14,CASSQAGTSYEQYF
TRBV11-2,14,CASSLGTGSGTQYF
TRBV25-1,15,CASSDRDRNTGELFF
TRBV5-6,16,CASSWGRGSSYNEQFF
TRBV5-1,16,CASSLGDRGSNEKLFF
TRBV6-5,14,CASRRGQVDYEQYF
TRBV12-5,16,CASGLPTSGRAGEQYF
TRBV27,13,CASSLYWDTEAFF
TRBV30,14,CAWGDRGSNQPQHF
TRBV4-2,13,CASSQDLEQPQHF
TRBV5-1,14,CASRSVVQTDTQYF
TRBV2,12,CASRPAGSREYF
TRBV7-8,16,CASSSLASGRTDTQYF
TRBV29-1,13,CSVESGYGNEQFF
TRBV11-3,13,CASSARSGNTIYF
TRBV6-4,13,CASSDSIVSEQYF
TRBV30,14,CAWSETDLNEKLFF
TRBV5-1,14,CASSPGTFNYGYTF
TRBV3-1/TRBV3-2,14,CASSQMGGYEKLFF
TRBV20-1,11,CSAARVYGYTF
TRBV21-1,16,CASGPWTVQDKNIQYF
TRBV19,14,CASSMRPGDHGYTF
TRBV5-6,15,CASSPGWLAKNIQYF
TRBV5-4,14,CASSPTSEHNEQFF
TRBV28,20,CASSYPRWTSGSASYNEQFF
TRBV6-5,13,CASSPNSGTEAFF
TRBV6-4,13,CASSEDPYTEAFF
TRBV4-3,18,CASSQDVSRQGNTGELFF
TRBV18,15,CASSPRRFSYNEQFF
TRBV5-5,12,CASSLDTYEQYF
TRBV10-1,14,CASRPTGASTEAFF
TRBV3-1/TRBV3-2,15,CASSPNSGLQETQYF
TRBV10-3,14,CAISETGETDTQYF
TRBV21-1,15,CASSKECHRFYEQYF
TRBV5-3,11,CARSLDSEQFF
TRBV4-3,16,CASSQAPAGSYNEQFF
TRBV6-6,14,CASSYGAGNGGYTF
TRBV27,13,CASSLSYRVTAFF